This TCR beta chain was recovered during a study of shared clonotypes between healthy human individuals. Study-wide context: There were three CD4 naive, three CD4 memory, two CD8 naive and one CD8 memory plates per donor. Overall study findings and caveats: On the whole, naive subsets had larger estimated richness than memory subsets had.

The CDR3 has 15 residues. CDR1 and CDR2 from the germline V gene are SGHTA and FQGNSA. V was pared by 5 bases and J by 5 bases, with 4 bases of the junction left unmatched. Using immunoSEQ multiplex PCR, the repertoire was profiled, and TCRdb retains in-frame clones only, with some absent. The profile shows 2 million to 3 million clones, 80% to 95% of them singletons. With regard to this clone: Its antigen is undetermined.

The source is a man between 18 and 29 years old in good health. Some clones in this sample may be carry-over from other donors' samples. The V and J genes are TRBV7-2 and TRBJ2-3; 13 nucleotides align to TRBD2. The sample consisted of naive CD4+ T cells from PBMCs. The sample's subset: CD45RA+ positively selected. The chain's CDR3 is CASSTGLAGVDTQYF. The CDR3 nucleotides read TGTGCCAGCAGCACCGGACTAGCGGGAGTAGATACGCAGTATTTT.